This is a list of T cell receptor beta chains from one sample in a study of graft-versus-host responses after intestinal transplantation. The protocol was immunoSEQ multiplex PCR, while the TCRdb copy is restricted to in-frame clones and leaves out a portion. The repertoire holds about 25,000 clones, with 85% to 95% as singletons. Specimen: PBMCs, collected 18 days after transplant. These receptors were obtained from a human patient who received an intestinal transplant, so some T cells may come from the graft donor. The CDR3 runs from the conserved cysteine through the conserved F or W. The order of the fields is CDR3 protein, CDR3 DNA, D gene, V gene, J gene. The D gene is left open where the match is weak.

CDR3 protein: CASSEGGLEQYF
CDR3 DNA: TGTGCCAGCAGTGAGGGGGGCCTCGAGCAGTACTTC
D gene: .
V gene: TRBV6-1
J gene: TRBJ2-7

CDR3 protein: CASAQPPTDSNEQFF
CDR3 DNA: TGTGCTAGTGCCCAACCCCCGACAGACTCCAATGAGCAGTTCTTC
D gene: .
V gene: TRBV12-5
J gene: TRBJ2-1

CDR3 protein: CASSLSEGSGNTIYF
CDR3 DNA: TGCGCCAGCAGCTTGTCCGAGGGGAGCGGAAACACCATATATTTT
D gene: .
V gene: TRBV5-1
J gene: TRBJ1-3

CDR3 protein: CAISRGGSGHEQYF
CDR3 DNA: TGTGCCATCAGTAGAGGTGGGAGCGGTCACGAGCAGTACTTC
D gene: .
V gene: TRBV10-3
J gene: TRBJ2-7

CDR3 protein: CASSLTAAAEETQYF
CDR3 DNA: TGTGCCAGCAGCTTAACTGCAGCGGCGGAAGAGACCCAGTACTTC
D gene: .
V gene: TRBV7-7
J gene: TRBJ2-5

CDR3 protein: CASSPGTPMSEQFF
CDR3 DNA: TGTGCCAGCAGCCCAGGGACACCCATGAGTGAGCAGTTCTTC
D gene: .
V gene: TRBV27
J gene: TRBJ2-1

CDR3 protein: CASSFGGTQYF
CDR3 DNA: TGTGCCAGCAGCTTTGGGGGGACCCAGTACTTC
D gene: .
V gene: TRBV7-8
J gene: TRBJ2-5

CDR3 protein: CASSFARDREQYF
CDR3 DNA: TGTGCCAGCAGCTTCGCCAGGGATCGGGAGCAGTACTTC
D gene: .
V gene: TRBV11-2
J gene: TRBJ2-7

CDR3 protein: CASSLEGTNEKLFF
CDR3 DNA: TGTGCCAGCAGCTTAGAAGGTACTAATGAAAAACTGTTTTTT
D gene: .
V gene: TRBV13
J gene: TRBJ1-4

CDR3 protein: CASGLGSGEAF
CDR3 DNA: TGTGCTAGTGGTTTAGGTAGTGGGGAGGCATTC
D gene: .
V gene: TRBV12-5
J gene: TRBJ2-7

CDR3 protein: CASSPRASTDTQYF
CDR3 DNA: TGTGCCAGCAGCCCCCGGGCGAGCACAGATACGCAGTATTTT
D gene: .
V gene: TRBV7-3
J gene: TRBJ2-3

CDR3 protein: CASSWTVSSYEQYF
CDR3 DNA: TGTGCCAGCAGTTGGACAGTTAGTTCCTACGAGCAGTACTTC
D gene: .
V gene: TRBV28
J gene: TRBJ2-7

CDR3 protein: CASSPLASGGQETQYF
CDR3 DNA: TGCGCCAGCAGCCCCCTGGCTAGCGGGGGACAAGAGACCCAGTACTTC
D gene: TRBD2
V gene: TRBV4-1
J gene: TRBJ2-5

CDR3 protein: CASSYGGGRTDQPQHF
CDR3 DNA: TGCGCCAGCAGCTACGGCGGGGGCAGGACTGATCAGCCCCAGCATTTT
D gene: .
V gene: TRBV4-1
J gene: TRBJ1-5

CDR3 protein: CASSTGTGNGYTF
CDR3 DNA: TGTGCCAGCAGTACGGGGACAGGGAATGGCTACACCTTC
D gene: TRBD1
V gene: TRBV27
J gene: TRBJ1-2

CDR3 protein: CASSIPSGQMNTEAFF
CDR3 DNA: TGTGCCAGCAGCATCCCCTCGGGACAAATGAACACTGAAGCTTTCTTT
D gene: .
V gene: TRBV11-3
J gene: TRBJ1-1

CDR3 protein: CASSGAPGWGGFGNEKLFF
CDR3 DNA: TGTGCCAGCAGTGGGGCCCCGGGGTGGGGGGGCTTCGGTAATGAAAAACTGTTTTTT
D gene: .
V gene: TRBV2
J gene: TRBJ1-4

CDR3 protein: CASSWGQGVSTEAFF
CDR3 DNA: TGTGCCAGCAGCTGGGGGCAGGGGGTGAGCACTGAAGCTTTCTTT
D gene: TRBD1
V gene: TRBV5-6
J gene: TRBJ1-1

CDR3 protein: CAISGHWADTQYF
CDR3 DNA: TGTGCCATCTCCGGCCACTGGGCAGATACGCAGTATTTT
D gene: .
V gene: TRBV10-3
J gene: TRBJ2-3

CDR3 protein: CASSRDFSSGNTIYF
CDR3 DNA: TGCGCCAGCAGCCGCGACTTTAGCTCTGGAAACACCATATATTTT
D gene: .
V gene: TRBV4-1
J gene: TRBJ1-3